This TCR beta chain was sequenced in a study of blood T cell repertoires in COVID-19. The overall study: There were acute and convalescent COVID-19 samples, and they came from the United States, Italy and Spain.

Participants spanned ages roughly 18 to 90 years and resided in 20 to 25 US areas. Germline V CDR1 and CDR2: LGHDT, YNNKEL (reference sequence). This CDR3 has 15 residues. The J segment lost 7 bases and the V segment lost 2 bases, leaving 11 bases of the junction unmatched. Authors' methods: The assay estimated nucleated cells by amplifying reference gene primers. Produced via immunoSEQ multiplex PCR; TCRdb's table is partial and in-frame only. V and J calls and clone size follow that table, whereas D and trimming were derived from the DNA. The sample has about 300,000 clones; approximately 90% are singletons.

What was sequenced was PBMCs or T cells enriched from blood (not recorded which). J is TRBJ2-7 and V is TRBV3-1 (or the pseudogene TRBV3-2); TRBD1 aligns across 7 bases. The receptor's source is a man aged 25-40 years who had recovered from COVID-19. CDR3 sequence: CASSQPRQGRYEQYF. The CDR3 DNA follows: TGTGCCAGCAGCCAACCGCGACAGGGCCGCTATGAGCAGTACTTC.